These 7 T cell receptor beta chains share one sample of origin, sequenced in a study of shared clonotypes between healthy human individuals. Naive CD8 cells comprised CD45RO-negative, CCR7-positively selected cells, excluding terminally differentiated effector memory CD45RA+ cells. Sequencing used immunoSEQ multiplex PCR; TCRdb keeps in-frame clones, though not all of them. The sample has nearly 600,000 clones; around 95% are singletons. Sequencing was carried out using naive CD8+ T cells sorted from blood. These receptors were obtained from a woman aged 25-40 years in good health.

The chain links TRBV19 to TRBJ1-1; D gene ambiguous. This CDR3 has 14 amino acids. The germline CDR1 and CDR2 sequences are LNHDA and SQIVND (reference sequence). Trimming stripped 4 bases from V and 1 base from J, with 10 bases between. CDR3 amino acids: CASSSGIKNTEAFF. The CDR3 DNA follows: TGTGCCAGTAGTAGTGGGATAAAGAACACTGAAGCTTTCTTT.

This clone was seen once. The chain recombines TRBV27 with TRBJ2-1; possible D gene TRBD1, 6 bases. CDR3 length: 16 amino acids. The germline V gene has CDR1 MNHEY and CDR2 SMNVEV (reference sequence). V was pared by 1 base and J by 3 bases, with 13 bases between. The CDR3 sequence: CASSLLRGLVYNEQFF. The CDR3 DNA reads TGTGCCAGCAGTTTATTAAGGGGGTTGGTCTACAATGAGCAGTTCTTC.

The chain is built from TRBV5-6 and TRBJ2-1; D call uncertain. Per the germline V gene, CDR1 is SGHDT and CDR2 is YYEEEE. The germline V and J ends were trimmed by 0 bases and 10 bases, with 8 bases remaining between them. The CDR3 extends over 12 amino acids. The CDR3 DNA is TGTGCCAGCAGCTTGGTCCCCCGGGAGCAGTTCTTC. This translates into CASSLVPREQFF.

Notes on this clone: Other nucleotide sequences from this sample produce the same CDR3. J is TRBJ2-7 and V is TRBV5-1; no definite D call. The CDR3 runs to 11 residues. V lost 4 bases and J 4 bases, leaving 6 bases between the germline ends. In germline, CDR1 is SGHRS, CDR2 YFSETQ. The CDR3: CASSGSYEQYF. In DNA, the CDR3 is TGCGCCAGCAGCGGATCTTACGAGCAGTACTTC. Looking up the rest from reference TRBV5-1 and TRBJ2-7 gives the full variable domain: KAGVTQTPRYLIKTRGQQVTLSCSPISGHRSVSWYQQTPGQGLQFLFEYFSETQRNKGNFPGRFSGRQFSNSRSEMNVSTLELGDSALYLCASSGSYEQYFGPGTRLTVT.

The rearrangement joins TRBV7-9 to TRBJ1-1; D call uncertain. The germline gives CDR1 SEHNR, CDR2 FQNEAQ (reference sequence). The CDR3 runs 14 residues. The V gene lost 7 bases and the J gene lost 0 bases, with 12 bases spanning the gap. Here the CDR3 reads CASTPESMNTEAFF. The CDR3 DNA is TGTGCCAGCACTCCTGAGAGCATGAACACTGAAGCTTTCTTT.

The rearrangement links TRBV7-8 to TRBJ2-3; tentatively, D is TRBD1 (5 bases). Deletions cut 1 base from V and 6 bases from J, with 17 bases between. Germline CDR1 and CDR2: SGHVS and FQNEAQ. The CDR3 is 16 amino acids. The CDR3 DNA is TGTGCCAGCAGCTTAGGCGCGGCCAGGGCAGTGGATACGCAGTATTTT. It is translated as CASSLGAARAVDTQYF.

V gene TRBV10-2 combines with J gene TRBJ1-1; D is ambiguous. Germline V gene lookup returns CDR1 WSHSY and CDR2 SAAADI. The V end was cut by 4 bases, the J end by 1 base, with 7 bases between. CDR3 size: 13 residues. The CDR3, as DNA: TGCGCCAGCAGTGTCCGGGGGAACACTGAAGCTTTCTTT. The encoded protein is CASSVRGNTEAFF.